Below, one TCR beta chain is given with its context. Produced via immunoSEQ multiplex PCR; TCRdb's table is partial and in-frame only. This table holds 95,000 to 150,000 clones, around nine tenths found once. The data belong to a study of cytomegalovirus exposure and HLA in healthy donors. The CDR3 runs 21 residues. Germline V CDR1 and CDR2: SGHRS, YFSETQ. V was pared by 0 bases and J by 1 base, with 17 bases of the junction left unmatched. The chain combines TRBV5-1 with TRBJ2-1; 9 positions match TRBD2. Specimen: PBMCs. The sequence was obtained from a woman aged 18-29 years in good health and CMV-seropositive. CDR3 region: CASSLARQGVGRGGSYNEQFF. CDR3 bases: TGCGCCAGCAGCTTGGCCAGGCAGGGGGTCGGGCGGGGGGGTTCCTACAATGAGCAGTTCTTC.